The subject of this entry is one TCR beta chain. Sequencing was performed with immunoSEQ multiplex PCR; in TCRdb, only in-frame clones are kept and a portion is missing. The repertoire holds some 190,000 clones, with more than 70% as singletons. The record originates from a study of blood T cell repertoires in COVID-19. About the research overall: Collection of acute and convalescent COVID-19 samples took place in the United States, Italy and Spain.

The germline CDR1 and CDR2 sequences are SNHLY and FYNNEI. CDR3 size: 14 residues. V lost 9 bases, J lost 3 bases, and 7 bases stayed unmatched. This clonotype was obtained from a woman aged 40 to 50 who had recovered from COVID-19. Sequences were obtained from peripheral blood. V gene TRBV2 combines with J gene TRBJ1-5; 8 bases map to TRBD1. CDR3 DNA: TGTGCCAGAAGCGGACAGGGCCTCAATCAGCCCCAGCATTTT. It specifies CARSGQGLNQPQHF.